The present TCR beta chain was sequenced within a study of blood T cell repertoires in COVID-19. Study information: Sites across the United States, Italy and Spain contributed samples from acute and convalescent COVID-19. Nucleic acid was either cDNA or gDNA, and it came from T cells, B-cell-depleted T cells, or PBMCs.

From germline, CDR1 is MGHRA and CDR2 YSYEKL. The CDR3 has 16 amino acids. Trimming left V 0 bases short and J 6 bases short, with 18 bases between. Profiling relied on immunoSEQ multiplex PCR, and the TCRdb table lists in-frame clones only, not all of them. The data hold tens of thousands of clones, with roughly 82% observed a single time. This receptor was obtained from a woman aged 60-75 years with acute or convalescent COVID-19. Sequencing used peripheral blood. The chain joins TRBV4-1 to TRBJ2-7; maybe TRBD1 (6 bases). Here the CDR3 DNA reads TGCGCCAGCAGCCAAGATCGACAGGCCCGGCAGGGCGAGCAGTACTTC. This translates into CASSQDRQARQGEQYF.